This TCR beta chain was observed in a study of T cell clonality in common variable immunodeficiency. Findings of the study overall: Fewer deletions and N-nucleotide insertions were reportedly seen in common variable immunodeficiency TCR beta sequences.

Measured with immunoSEQ multiplex PCR; TCRdb has only the in-frame clones, and not every one. Listed for the sample are around 19,000 clones, none seen a single time. This CDR3 has 14 residues. CDR1 is SGHRS and CDR2 is YFSETQ in the germline V gene. V was clipped by 5 bases and J by 0 bases; unmatched bases: 4. Comment on this clone: What it binds is not known. The DNA ends 3 residues before the CDR3 does, and the rest of the CDR3 is filled in from the germline J gene.

Heparinized whole blood, roughly 4.5 to 9 ml, came from each donor. Sequencing was carried out using peripheral blood mononuclear cells. The TCR originated in a human donor with common variable immunodeficiency. This chain uses TRBV5-1 with TRBJ2-7; 8 nucleotides match TRBD1. CDR3 residues: CASRGQGVSYEQYF. The sequenced CDR3 bases are TGCGCCAGCAGAGGACAGGGAGTCTCCTACGAG.